A selection of T cell receptor beta chains follows, all from one sample in a study of blood T cell repertoires in COVID-19. Using immunoSEQ multiplex PCR, the repertoire was profiled, and TCRdb retains in-frame clones only, with some absent. The sample carries around 370,000 clones, 91% recorded once. The material sequenced was peripheral blood. All receptors come from a woman aged 18-35 years who had recovered from COVID-19. The CDR3 runs from the conserved cysteine through the conserved F or W. Fields, in order: D gene, clone size, J gene, V gene, CDR3 DNA, CDR3 protein. A D gene is named only where the DNA matches it firmly. Clone size is shown for a subset of rows, as once, few, many or a class of expanded clone.

NA | NA | TRBJ2-6 | TRBV2 | TGTGCCAGCAGTGAATTTCAAGGGGCCAACGTCCTGACTTTC | CASSEFQGANVLTF
NA | NA | TRBJ1-1 | TRBV5-1 | TGCGCCAGCAGCTGGGGGGGAGTAGTTCCTGAAGCTTTCTTT | CASSWGGVVPEAFF
NA | NA | TRBJ2-1 | TRBV6-1 | TGTGCCAGCAGTGCACCCCCCGGGTCTTTCTACAATGAGCAGTTCTTC | CASSAPPGSFYNEQFF
TRBD1 | NA | TRBJ1-2 | TRBV5-1 | TGCGCCAGCAGCTTTACCGGGACAGGGGAGAACTACACCTTC | CASSFTGTGENYTF
NA | NA | TRBJ1-5 | TRBV7-2 | TGTGCCAGCATCCCAGGGCCTTATAGGAATCAGCCCCAGCATTTT | CASIPGPYRNQPQHF
TRBD1 | NA | TRBJ1-1 | TRBV25-1 | TGTGCCAGCAGGGGGACAGCTGAAGCTTTCTTT | CASRGTAEAFF
NA | NA | TRBJ1-4 | TRBV5-4 | TGTGCCAGCAGCCTATCGACAGGAAATGAAAAACTGTTTTTT | CASSLSTGNEKLFF
TRBD1 | NA | TRBJ1-2 | TRBV9 | TGTGCCAGCACCCCGTGGTCCGGGACAGGGGGCTCCTCTAACTATGGCTACACCTTC | CASTPWSGTGGSSNYGYTF
NA | NA | TRBJ1-2 | TRBV27 | TGTGCCAGCGGACAGACTTTTAACTATGGCTACACCTTC | CASGQTFNYGYTF
NA | few | TRBJ1-3 | TRBV6-5 | TGTGCCAGCAGTTACTCAGGAGGGGCCGGAAACACCATATATTTT | CASSYSGGAGNTIYF
TRBD1 | NA | TRBJ1-4 | TRBV7-9 | TGTGCCAGCAGTCAACCCGGGACAGGGCAAGAAAAACTGTTTTTT | CASSQPGTGQEKLFF
NA | NA | TRBJ1-5 | TRBV30 | TGTGCCTGGTCCGGGGTGACACAGCCCCAGCATTTT | CAWSGVTQPQHF
TRBD2 | NA | TRBJ2-3 | TRBV29-1 | TGCAGCGTTGAATCCCTAGCGGGAGGGCCAAATACGCAGTATTTT | CSVESLAGGPNTQYF
NA | NA | TRBJ1-2 | TRBV3-1/TRBV3-2 | TGTGCCAGCAGCCAAGAAGCAAACTATGGCTACACCTTC | CASSQEANYGYTF
TRBD1 | NA | TRBJ2-2 | TRBV5-1 | TGCGCCAGCAGCTCAACAGGGGGCCCGAACACCGGGGAGCTGTTTTTT | CASSSTGGPNTGELFF
NA | NA | TRBJ1-1 | TRBV11-3 | TGTGCCAGCAGCTCCGAACCGACAGCCAATGAAGCTTTCTTT | CASSSEPTANEAFF